This T cell receptor (beta chain) came from a study of blood T cell repertoires in COVID-19. Only in-frame clones appear in the TCRdb table, and some are missing; sequencing was by immunoSEQ multiplex PCR. The sample records about 480,000 clones, roughly 90% being singletons. V dropped 5 bases and J dropped 1; count of bases not matched to a gene: 6. Germline V gives CDR1 SEHNR, CDR2 FQNEAQ (reference sequence). The CDR3 totals 17 residues. V and J are TRBV7-9 and TRBJ2-2; the match to TRBD2 covers 11 bases. The receptor's source is a woman aged 40 to 49 who had recovered from COVID-19. Material: PBMCs or T cells enriched from blood (not recorded which). CDR3 sequence (DNA): TGTGCCAGCAGCGATTCACTAGCGGGAGTGAACACCGGGGAGCTGTTTTTT. It codes for CASSDSLAGVNTGELFF.